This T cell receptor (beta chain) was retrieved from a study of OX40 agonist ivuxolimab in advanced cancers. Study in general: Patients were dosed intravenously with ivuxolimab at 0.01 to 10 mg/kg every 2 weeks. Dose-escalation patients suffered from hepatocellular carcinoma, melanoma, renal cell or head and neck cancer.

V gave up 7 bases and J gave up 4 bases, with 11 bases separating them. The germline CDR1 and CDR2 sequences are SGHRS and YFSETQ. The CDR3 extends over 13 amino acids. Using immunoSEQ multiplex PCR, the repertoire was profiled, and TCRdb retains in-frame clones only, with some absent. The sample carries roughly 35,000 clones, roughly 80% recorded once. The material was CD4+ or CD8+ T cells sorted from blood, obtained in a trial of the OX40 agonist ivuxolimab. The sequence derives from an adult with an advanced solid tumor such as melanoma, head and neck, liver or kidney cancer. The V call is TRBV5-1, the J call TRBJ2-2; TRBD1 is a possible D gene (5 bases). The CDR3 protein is CASETGSTGELFF. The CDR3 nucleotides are TGCGCCAGCGAAACAGGCAGCACCGGGGAGCTGTTTTTT.